This is a list of T cell receptor beta chains from one sample in a study of shared clonotypes between healthy human individuals. The repertoire was sequenced with immunoSEQ multiplex PCR; TCRdb's copy has only in-frame clones and lacks some. The table shows around 620,000 clones, with roughly 95% occurring only once. Sequencing was performed on naive CD8+ T cells sorted from blood. The receptors come from a woman in her 30s in good health. CDR3s include the opening cysteine and the closing phenylalanine or tryptophan. A D gene is named only where the DNA matches it firmly. Expanded clones get a size class; other rows say once, few or many, or leave the size out.

size: .; J: TRBJ1-5; V: TRBV27; D: .; CDR3: CASSFAGVNQPQHF; DNA: TGTGCCAGCAGTTTTGCAGGGGTCAATCAGCCCCAGCATTTT
size: .; J: TRBJ2-5; V: TRBV5-6; D: .; CDR3: CASSLGPSSSQETQYF; DNA: TGTGCCAGCAGCTTGGGCCCCTCTAGTTCCCAAGAGACCCAGTACTTC
size: .; J: TRBJ2-1; V: TRBV14; D: .; CDR3: CASSHRLGSSYNEQFF; DNA: TGTGCCAGCAGCCATCGACTCGGCTCCTCCTACAATGAGCAGTTCTTC
size: .; J: TRBJ2-1; V: TRBV27; D: .; CDR3: CASSLRVRAEQFF; DNA: TGTGCCAGCAGTTTACGGGTTCGCGCTGAGCAGTTCTTC
size: .; J: TRBJ1-4; V: TRBV2; D: .; CDR3: CASRQVNEKLFF; DNA: TGTGCCAGCCGCCAGGTTAATGAAAAACTGTTTTTT
size: .; J: TRBJ1-5; V: TRBV19; D: .; CDR3: CASSIWGAGNQPQHF; DNA: TGTGCCAGTAGTATATGGGGAGCTGGCAATCAGCCCCAGCATTTT
size: .; J: TRBJ1-1; V: TRBV2; D: .; CDR3: CASRGQLGTEAFF; DNA: TGTGCCAGCAGGGGCCAACTTGGCACTGAAGCTTTCTTT
size: .; J: TRBJ2-3; V: TRBV7-3; D: TRBD2; CDR3: CASSLTLAEGSTDTQYF; DNA: TGTGCCAGCAGCTTAACCCTAGCGGAAGGCAGCACAGATACGCAGTATTTT
size: .; J: TRBJ2-1; V: TRBV19; D: .; CDR3: CASSIPEGVTGYNEQFF; DNA: TGTGCCAGTAGTATCCCCGAAGGGGTTACGGGGTACAATGAGCAGTTCTTC
size: .; J: TRBJ1-1; V: TRBV7-2; D: TRBD1; CDR3: CASSLSGQGNTEAFF; DNA: TGTGCCAGCAGCTTATCGGGACAGGGTAACACTGAAGCTTTCTTT
size: .; J: TRBJ2-7; V: TRBV2; D: TRBD1; CDR3: CASSAGTGGPEQYF; DNA: TGTGCCAGCAGTGCCGGGACAGGGGGACCCGAGCAGTACTTC
size: .; J: TRBJ2-3; V: TRBV7-9; D: .; CDR3: CASSFAGRRYSTDTQYF; DNA: TGTGCCAGCAGCTTTGCGGGGCGCAGGTATAGCACAGATACGCAGTATTTT
size: .; J: TRBJ2-7; V: TRBV7-2; D: TRBD2; CDR3: CASSLGLAGGYYEQYF; DNA: TGTGCCAGCAGCTTAGGGCTAGCGGGAGGGTACTACGAGCAGTACTTC
size: .; J: TRBJ2-5; V: TRBV23-1; D: TRBD1; CDR3: CASSQHGTAQETQYF; DNA: TGCGCCAGCAGTCAACATGGGACAGCCCAAGAGACCCAGTACTTC
size: .; J: TRBJ2-7; V: TRBV7-8; D: TRBD1; CDR3: CASSLKLGTGSEQYF; DNA: TGTGCCAGCAGCCTAAAACTCGGGACAGGGTCCGAGCAGTACTTC
size: .; J: TRBJ2-2; V: TRBV27; D: TRBD2; CDR3: CASSLSSGSAGELFF; DNA: TGTGCCAGCAGTTTGTCTAGCGGGAGCGCCGGGGAGCTGTTTTTT
size: .; J: TRBJ1-1; V: TRBV19; D: .; CDR3: CASKAEKNTEAFF; DNA: TGTGCCAGTAAAGCAGAGAAGAACACTGAAGCTTTCTTT
size: .; J: TRBJ1-2; V: TRBV7-9; D: .; CDR3: CASSLGLDYTF; DNA: TGTGCCAGCAGCTTAGGGTTAGACTACACCTTC
size: once; J: TRBJ2-3; V: TRBV4-2; D: TRBD2; CDR3: CASSHESGIMTDTQYF; DNA: TGTGCCAGCAGCCATGAGAGCGGGATTATGACAGATACGCAGTATTTT
size: .; J: TRBJ2-7; V: TRBV29-1; D: TRBD2; CDR3: CSVGLAGAPYEQYF; DNA: TGCAGCGTTGGTCTAGCGGGAGCCCCCTACGAGCAGTACTTC
size: .; J: TRBJ2-7; V: TRBV29-1; D: .; CDR3: CSVVEDRTYEQYF; DNA: TGCAGCGTTGTGGAGGATCGAACCTACGAGCAGTACTTC
size: .; J: TRBJ2-5; V: TRBV5-1; D: .; CDR3: CASSPRTGQETQYF; DNA: TGCGCCAGCAGCCCCCGGACGGGGCAAGAGACCCAGTACTTC
size: .; J: TRBJ2-7; V: TRBV19; D: .; CDR3: CASSIGLGENYEQYF; DNA: TGTGCCAGTAGTATTGGTCTTGGAGAGAACTACGAGCAGTACTTC
size: .; J: TRBJ2-7; V: TRBV28; D: TRBD1; CDR3: CASRTTGGARFFEQYF; DNA: TGTGCCAGCAGAACGACAGGGGGCGCGAGGTTCTTCGAGCAGTACTTC
size: .; J: TRBJ2-2; V: TRBV7-2; D: .; CDR3: CASSLARKTLTGELFF; DNA: TGTGCCAGCAGCTTAGCGCGCAAGACTCTTACCGGGGAGCTGTTTTTT